This T cell receptor (beta chain) is from a study of blood T cell repertoires in COVID-19 (dated by TCRdb to about 2020). Looking at the study overall: Collaborator samples came from the United States, Italy and Spain and covered acute and convalescent phases of COVID-19. The prospective study material was composed of cDNA or gDNA derived from T cells, B-cell-depleted T cells, or PBMCs. The dataset comprised deeply sampled blood TCRbeta repertoires from subjects exposed to, actively infected with, or recovered from COVID-19. The repertoires were released in a freely available public database intended as a resource for research on the immune response to SARS-CoV-2. The samples were drawn from two sources: the first 160 participants of the ongoing ImmuneRACE study, and approximately 1,300 subjects contributed by 6 global collaborators. Sample metadata almost always included a de-identified subject ID, COVID-19 status, age in years and sex. Where available, HLA class I and class II types were obtained from metadata supplied by the sample provider rather than from assay-based typing.

Of note for this clone: What antigen it recognizes has not been identified. No base quality values were provided; no much bigger clone lies one nucleotide off.

V is pruned by 2 bases and J by 4 bases, leaving 5 bases of the junction without a gene match. The CDR3 spans 15 residues, from the cysteine through the phenylalanine. Only the CDR3 part of the read is kept: 45 bases, read in frame from the first base. In the germline V gene, CDR1 corresponds to SGHRS and CDR2 to YFSETQ. Participants in the prospective study were enrolled through a virtual design, were aged about 18 to 100 years, and lived in about two dozen United States geographic areas. To assign participants to cohorts, the prospective study relied on clinical history that participants themselves reported in a screening survey and a study questionnaire. In the prospective study, whole blood, serum and a nasopharyngeal or oropharyngeal swab were collected from each participant by mobile phlebotomists. Additional blood draws and questionnaires over an approximately two-month period could optionally be provided by prospective study participants. Before DNA extraction, prospective study blood samples were shipped either frozen or at room temperature.

The immunoSEQ Assay, a bias-controlled multiplex PCR, was used to amplify TCRbeta CDR3 regions from genomic DNA. On the authors' methods: The number of nucleated cells in each sample was estimated from the amplification of reference gene primers within the assay. Sequence reads were collapsed and filtered to measure the absolute abundance of every unique TCRbeta CDR3 rearrangement. For each sample, productive Simpson clonality was calculated as the square root of Simpson's diversity index across productive rearrangements. TCRdb took this table from immuneACCESS and kept in-frame rearrangements with V and J called. Such tables lack part of the clones; where checked against another copy, unresolved V genes explain under half of the gap, and the rest is unexplained. That table gives V, J and clone size, and the DNA gave D and trimming. The sample table records 340,000 or so clones; just over 85% of these occur just once. Together, the top ten hold roughly 4% of the sample.

What the study reported, not specific to this receptor: How much clinical and demographic metadata was included differed by source and by participant, and the metadata was provided uncurated.

Specimen: PBMCs or T cells enriched from blood (not recorded which). The chain links TRBV5-1 with TRBJ2-5, and 10 junctional nucleotides match TRBD2. This sequence originates from a woman in her 40s with acute COVID-19. The CDR3 sequence is CASSLSSGGGETQYF. The DNA sequence is given as TGCGCCAGCAGCTTATCTAGCGGGGGTGGAGAGACCCAGTACTTC.